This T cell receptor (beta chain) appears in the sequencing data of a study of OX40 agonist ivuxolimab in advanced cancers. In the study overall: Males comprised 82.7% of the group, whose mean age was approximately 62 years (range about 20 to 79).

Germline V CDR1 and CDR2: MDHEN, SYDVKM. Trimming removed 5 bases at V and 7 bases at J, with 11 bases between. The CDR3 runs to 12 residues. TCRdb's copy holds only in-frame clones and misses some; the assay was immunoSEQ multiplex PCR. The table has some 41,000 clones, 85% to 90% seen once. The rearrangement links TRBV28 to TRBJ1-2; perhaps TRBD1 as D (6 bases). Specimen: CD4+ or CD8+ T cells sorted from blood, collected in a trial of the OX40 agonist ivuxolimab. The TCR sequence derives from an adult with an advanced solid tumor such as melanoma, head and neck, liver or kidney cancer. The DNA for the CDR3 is TGTGCCAGCAGTCCCCAGGGGAGTGGCTACACCTTC. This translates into CASSPQGSGYTF.